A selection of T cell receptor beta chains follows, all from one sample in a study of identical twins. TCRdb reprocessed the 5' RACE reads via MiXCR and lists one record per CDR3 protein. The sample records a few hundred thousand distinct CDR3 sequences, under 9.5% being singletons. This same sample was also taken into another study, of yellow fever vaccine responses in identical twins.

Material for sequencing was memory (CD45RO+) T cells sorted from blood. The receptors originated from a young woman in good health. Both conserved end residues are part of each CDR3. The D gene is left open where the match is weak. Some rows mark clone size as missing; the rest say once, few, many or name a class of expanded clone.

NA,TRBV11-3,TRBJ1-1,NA,CASSKEGNTEAFF,TGTGCCAGCAGCAAAGAGGGGAACACTGAAGCTTTCTTT
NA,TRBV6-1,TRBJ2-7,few,CASREGFVSYEQYF,TGTGCCAGCAGGGAGGGATTCGTCTCCTACGAGCAGTACTTC
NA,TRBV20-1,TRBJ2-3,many,CSEGGVNTDTQYF,TGCAGTGAGGGCGGGGTTAACACAGATACGCAGTATTTT
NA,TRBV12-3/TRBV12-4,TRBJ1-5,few,CASSLGGTAQPQHF,TGTGCCAGCAGTTTGGGAGGGACGGCGCAGCCCCAGCATTTT
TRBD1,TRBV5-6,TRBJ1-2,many,CASSKDRLPGGYTF,TGTGCCAGCAGCAAGGACAGGCTGCCTGGGGGCTACACCTTC
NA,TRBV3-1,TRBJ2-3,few,CASSHGLFTDTQYF,TGTGCCAGCAGCCATGGTCTATTCACAGATACGCAGTATTTT
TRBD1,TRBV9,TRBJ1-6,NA,CASSAGDRTNSPLHF,TGTGCCAGCAGCGCAGGGGACAGGACTAATTCACCCCTCCACTTT
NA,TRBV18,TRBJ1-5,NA,CASSPSDYSNQPQHF,TGTGCCAGCTCACCATCGGACTATAGCAATCAGCCCCAGCATTTT
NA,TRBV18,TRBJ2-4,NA,CASSPLGERDIQYF,TGTGCCAGCTCACCACTGGGTGAGCGAGACATTCAGTACTTC
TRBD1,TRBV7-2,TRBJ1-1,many,CASSGDRVTEAFF,TGTGCCAGCAGTGGTGACAGGGTCACTGAAGCTTTCTTT
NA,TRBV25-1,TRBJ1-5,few,CASSDRRSNQPQHF,TGTGCCAGCAGTGATCGTCGGAGCAATCAGCCCCAGCATTTT
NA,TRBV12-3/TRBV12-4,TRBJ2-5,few,CASSLSHSGETQYF,TGTGCCAGCAGTTTAAGTCACAGCGGAGAGACCCAGTACTTC
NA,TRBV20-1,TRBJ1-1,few,CSARGGASAEAFF,TGCAGTGCTAGAGGGGGGGCTTCGGCTGAAGCTTTCTTT
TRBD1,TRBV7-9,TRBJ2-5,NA,CASSLNSGGTGETQYF,TGTGCCAGCAGCTTAAATAGCGGCGGGACAGGGGAGACCCAGTACTTC
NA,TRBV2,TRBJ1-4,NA,CATGQQGVGEKLFF,TGTGCCACCGGCCAACAGGGTGTTGGTGAAAAACTGTTTTTT
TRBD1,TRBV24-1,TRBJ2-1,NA,CATSEMGQGSYNEQFF,TGTGCCACCAGTGAGATGGGACAGGGGTCCTACAATGAGCAGTTCTTC
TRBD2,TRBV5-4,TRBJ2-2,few,CASSRPGLAGGTGELFF,TGTGCCAGCAGCCGCCCCGGACTAGCGGGAGGCACCGGGGAGCTGTTTTTT
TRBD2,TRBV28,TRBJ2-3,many,CASSFGSSGRAADTQYF,TGTGCCAGCAGTTTCGGGTCCAGCGGGAGGGCCGCAGATACGCAGTATTTT
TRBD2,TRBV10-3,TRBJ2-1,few,CAISDFLAGGGEQFF,TGTGCCATCAGTGATTTCCTAGCGGGAGGTGGTGAGCAGTTCTTC
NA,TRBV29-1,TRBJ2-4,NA,CSVEQGAKNIQYF,TGCAGCGTTGAACAGGGAGCCAAAAACATTCAGTACTTC
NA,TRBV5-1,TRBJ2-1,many,CASSLAASKDEQFF,TGCGCCAGCAGCTTGGCCGCTAGCAAAGATGAGCAGTTCTTC
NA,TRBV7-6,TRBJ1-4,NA,CASSLSGRQDEKLFF,TGTGCCAGCAGCCTTAGCGGGAGGCAGGATGAAAAACTGTTTTTT
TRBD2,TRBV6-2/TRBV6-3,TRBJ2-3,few,CASTIAGGTDTQYF,TGTGCCAGCACCATAGCGGGAGGCACAGATACGCAGTATTTT
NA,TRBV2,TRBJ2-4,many,CASSSNGQKNIQYF,TGTGCCAGCAGCTCTAATGGACAGAAAAACATTCAGTACTTC
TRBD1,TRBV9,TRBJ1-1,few,CASSLTPRGRDTEAFF,TGTGCCAGCAGCCTGACTCCCAGGGGGAGGGACACTGAAGCTTTCTTT
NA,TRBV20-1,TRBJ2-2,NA,CSAPGRPRGELFF,TGCAGTGCCCCGGGACGCCCCAGGGGGGAGCTGTTTTTT
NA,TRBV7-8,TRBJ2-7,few,CASSRSGLFEQYF,TGTGCCAGCAGCCGTAGCGGCCTCTTTGAGCAGTACTTC
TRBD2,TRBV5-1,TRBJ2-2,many,CASSRLAGGFTGELFF,TGCGCCAGCAGCCGACTAGCGGGAGGTTTCACCGGGGAGCTGTTTTTT
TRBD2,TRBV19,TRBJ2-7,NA,CASSGGLAGVPGEQYF,TGTGCCAGTAGTGGGGGACTAGCGGGAGTACCTGGCGAGCAGTACTTC
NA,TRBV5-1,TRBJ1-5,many,CASSFGEGQPQHF,TGCGCCAGCAGCTTTGGGGAAGGTCAGCCCCAGCATTTT
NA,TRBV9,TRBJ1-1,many,CASSVGRQPNTEAFF,TGTGCCAGCAGCGTAGGGCGGCAGCCGAACACTGAAGCTTTCTTT
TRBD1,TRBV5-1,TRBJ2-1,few,CASSLGTGTGEQFF,TGCGCCAGCAGCTTGGGGACAGGTACGGGGGAGCAGTTCTTC
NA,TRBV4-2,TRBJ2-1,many,CASSQDSSSSYNEQFF,TGTGCCAGCAGCCAAGATTCAAGTAGCAGCTACAATGAGCAGTTCTTC
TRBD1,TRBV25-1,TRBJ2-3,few,CASTTGGPPDTQYF,TGTGCCAGCACGACAGGGGGGCCTCCAGATACGCAGTATTTT
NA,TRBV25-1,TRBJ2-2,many,CASSPGRSSNTGELFF,TGTGCCAGCAGCCCAGGGCGGAGTTCGAACACCGGGGAGCTGTTTTTT
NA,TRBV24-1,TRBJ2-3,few,CATGFGRDTDTQYF,TGTGCCACCGGCTTCGGACGAGACACAGATACGCAGTATTTT
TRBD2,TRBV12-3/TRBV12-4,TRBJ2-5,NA,CASSRAGTSGGSLETQYF,TGTGCCAGCAGCCGCGCCGGGACTAGCGGGGGTTCATTGGAGACCCAGTACTTC
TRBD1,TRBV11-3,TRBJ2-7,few,CASSLDGDRGRYEQYF,TGTGCCAGCAGCTTAGATGGGGACAGGGGACGATACGAGCAGTACTTC
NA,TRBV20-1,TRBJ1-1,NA,CSARTVGTEAFF,TGCAGTGCTAGGACAGTTGGAACTGAAGCTTTCTTT
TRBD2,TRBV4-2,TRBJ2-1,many,CASSQGLAVHNEQFF,TGTGCCAGCAGCCAAGGACTAGCGGTCCACAATGAGCAGTTCTTC
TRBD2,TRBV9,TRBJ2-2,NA,CASSVVSSGTVGELFF,TGTGCCAGCAGCGTAGTGTCTAGCGGGACGGTCGGGGAGCTGTTTTTT
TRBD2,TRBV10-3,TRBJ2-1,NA,CAISERGTSGTGEQFF,TGTGCCATCAGTGAGAGGGGGACTAGCGGGACCGGTGAGCAGTTCTTC
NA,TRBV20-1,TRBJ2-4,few,CSFSFSGGAKNIQYF,TGCAGTTTCAGTTTTAGCGGCGGAGCCAAAAACATTCAGTACTTC
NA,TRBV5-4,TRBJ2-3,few,CASTLDNRGTDTQYF,TGTGCCAGCACCCTCGACAATCGGGGCACAGATACGCAGTATTTT
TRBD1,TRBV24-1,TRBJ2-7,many,CATSDSGQLIYEQYF,TGTGCCACCAGTGATTCGGGACAGCTTATCTACGAGCAGTACTTC
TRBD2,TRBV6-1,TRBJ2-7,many,CASSELTSYRQYF,TGTGCCAGCAGCGAATTGACTAGCTACAGGCAGTACTTC
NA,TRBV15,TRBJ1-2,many,CATSRTGENYGYTF,TGTGCCACCAGCAGGACAGGAGAAAACTATGGCTACACCTTC
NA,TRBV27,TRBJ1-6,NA,CASSLRRLGSPLHF,TGTGCCAGCAGTTTACGGCGCTTGGGGTCACCCCTCCACTTT